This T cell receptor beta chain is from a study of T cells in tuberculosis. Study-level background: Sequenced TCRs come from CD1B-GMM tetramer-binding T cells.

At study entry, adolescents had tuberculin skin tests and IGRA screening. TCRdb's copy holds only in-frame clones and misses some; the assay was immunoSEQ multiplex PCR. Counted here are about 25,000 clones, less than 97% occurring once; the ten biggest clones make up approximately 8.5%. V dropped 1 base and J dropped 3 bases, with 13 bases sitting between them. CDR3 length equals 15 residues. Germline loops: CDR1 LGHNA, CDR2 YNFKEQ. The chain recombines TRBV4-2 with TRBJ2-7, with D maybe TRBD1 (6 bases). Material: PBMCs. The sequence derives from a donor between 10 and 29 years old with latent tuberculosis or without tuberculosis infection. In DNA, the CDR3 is TGTGCCAGCAGCCAAGCGCAGGGGCCAGACTACGAGCAGTACTTC. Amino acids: CASSQAQGPDYEQYF.